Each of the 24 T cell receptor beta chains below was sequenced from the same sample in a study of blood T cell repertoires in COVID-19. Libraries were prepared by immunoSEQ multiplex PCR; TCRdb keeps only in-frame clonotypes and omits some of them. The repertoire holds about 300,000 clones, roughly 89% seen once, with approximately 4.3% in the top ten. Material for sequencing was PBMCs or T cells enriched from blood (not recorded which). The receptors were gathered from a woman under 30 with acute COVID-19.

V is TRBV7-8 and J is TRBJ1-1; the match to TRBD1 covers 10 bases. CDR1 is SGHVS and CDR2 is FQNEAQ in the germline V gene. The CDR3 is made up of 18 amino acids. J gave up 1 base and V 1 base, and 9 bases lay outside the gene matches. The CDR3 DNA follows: TGTGCCAGCAGCTTAGGGAGGATTAGGACAGGGGGGAACACTGAAGCTTTCTTT. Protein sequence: CASSLGRIRTGGNTEAFF. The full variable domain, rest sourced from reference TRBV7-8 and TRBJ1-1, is GAGVSQSPRYKVAKRGQDVALRCDPISGHVSLFWYQQALGQGPEFLTYFQNEAQLDKSGLPSDRFFAERPEGSVSTLKIQRTQQEDSAVYLCASSLGRIRTGGNTEAFFGQGTRLTVV.

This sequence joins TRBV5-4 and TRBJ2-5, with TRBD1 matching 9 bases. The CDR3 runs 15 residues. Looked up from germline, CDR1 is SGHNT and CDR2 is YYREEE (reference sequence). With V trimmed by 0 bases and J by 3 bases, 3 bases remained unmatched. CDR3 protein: CASSLGDREKETQYF. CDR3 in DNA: TGTGCCAGCAGCTTGGGGGACAGGGAAAAAGAGACCCAGTACTTC.

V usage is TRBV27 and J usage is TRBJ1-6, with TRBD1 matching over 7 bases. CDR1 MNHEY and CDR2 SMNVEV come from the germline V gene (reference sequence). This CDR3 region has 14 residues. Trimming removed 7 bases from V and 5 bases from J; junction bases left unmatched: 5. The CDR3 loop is CASNDRENNSPLHF. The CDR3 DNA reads TGTGCCAGCAATGACAGGGAAAATAATTCACCCCTCCACTTT.

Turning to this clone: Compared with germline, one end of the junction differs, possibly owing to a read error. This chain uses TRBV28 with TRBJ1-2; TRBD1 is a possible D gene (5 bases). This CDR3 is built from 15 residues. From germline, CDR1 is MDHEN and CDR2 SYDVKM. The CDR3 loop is CASSSSKDNWACLFF. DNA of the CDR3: TGTGCCAGCAGTTCCTCCAAGGACAATTGGGCTTGCCTTTTTTTC.

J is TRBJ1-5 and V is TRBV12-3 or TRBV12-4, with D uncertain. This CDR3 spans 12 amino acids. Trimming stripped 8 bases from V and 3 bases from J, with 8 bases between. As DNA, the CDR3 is TGTGCCAGCTCTGAGGTCAATCAGCCCCAGCATTTT. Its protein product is CASSEVNQPQHF.

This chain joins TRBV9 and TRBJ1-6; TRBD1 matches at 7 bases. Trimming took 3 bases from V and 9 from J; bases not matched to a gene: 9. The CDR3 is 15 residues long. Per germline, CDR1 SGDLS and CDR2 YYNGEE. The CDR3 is CASSALRDRASPLHF. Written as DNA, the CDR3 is TGTGCCAGCAGCGCCCTCCGAGACAGGGCTTCACCCCTCCACTTT.

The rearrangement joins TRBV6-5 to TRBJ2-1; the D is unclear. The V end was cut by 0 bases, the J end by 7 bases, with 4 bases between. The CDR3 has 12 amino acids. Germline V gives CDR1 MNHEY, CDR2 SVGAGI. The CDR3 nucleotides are TGTGCCAGCAGTTACTCGTCGAATGAGCAGTTCTTC. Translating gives CASSYSSNEQFF.

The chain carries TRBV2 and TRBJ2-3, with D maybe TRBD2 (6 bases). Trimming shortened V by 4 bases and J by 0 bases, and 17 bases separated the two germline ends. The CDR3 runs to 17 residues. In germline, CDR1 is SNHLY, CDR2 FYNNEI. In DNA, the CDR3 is TGTGCCAGCAGTGGTTGGCAGGGACTCCTTAGCACAGATACGCAGTATTTT. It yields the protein CASSGWQGLLSTDTQYF.

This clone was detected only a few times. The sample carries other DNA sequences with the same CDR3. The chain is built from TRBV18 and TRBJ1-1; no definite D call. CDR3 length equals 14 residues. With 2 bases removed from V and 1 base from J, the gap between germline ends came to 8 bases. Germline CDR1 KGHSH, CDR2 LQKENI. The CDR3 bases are TGTGCCAGCTCACCAGGAGGAAAGAACACTGAAGCTTTCTTT. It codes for CASSPGGKNTEAFF. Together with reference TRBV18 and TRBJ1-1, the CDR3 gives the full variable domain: NAGVMQNPRHLVRRRGQEARLRCSPMKGHSHVYWYRQLPEEGLKFMVYLQKENIIDESGMPKERFSAEFPKEGPSILRIQQVVRGDSAAYFCASSPGGKNTEAFFGQGTRLTVV.

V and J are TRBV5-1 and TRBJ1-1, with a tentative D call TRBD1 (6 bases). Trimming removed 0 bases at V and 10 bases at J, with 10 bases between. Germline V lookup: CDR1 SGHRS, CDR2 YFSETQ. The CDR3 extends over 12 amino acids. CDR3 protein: CASSLVGGRAFF. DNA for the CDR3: TGCGCCAGCAGCTTGGTCGGGGGGCGAGCTTTCTTT.

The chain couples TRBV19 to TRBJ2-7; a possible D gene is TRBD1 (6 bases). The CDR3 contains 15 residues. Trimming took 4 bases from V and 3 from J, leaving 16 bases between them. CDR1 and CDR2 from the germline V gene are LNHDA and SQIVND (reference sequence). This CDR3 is CASSNVGAGVYEQYF. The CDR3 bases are TGTGCCAGTAGTAATGTAGGTGCAGGGGTCTACGAGCAGTACTTC.

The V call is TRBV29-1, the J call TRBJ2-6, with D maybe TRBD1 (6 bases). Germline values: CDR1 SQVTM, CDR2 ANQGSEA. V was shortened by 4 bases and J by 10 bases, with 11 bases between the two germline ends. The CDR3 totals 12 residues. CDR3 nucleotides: TGCAGCGTTGTAACCCAGGGGAACGTCCTGACTTTC. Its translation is CSVVTQGNVLTF. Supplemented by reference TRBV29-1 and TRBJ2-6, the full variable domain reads SAVISQKPSRDICQRGTSLTIQCQVDSQVTMMFWYRQQPGQSLTLIATANQGSEATYESGFVIDKFPISRPNLTFSTLTVSNMSPEDSSIYLCSVVTQGNVLTFGAGSRLTVL.

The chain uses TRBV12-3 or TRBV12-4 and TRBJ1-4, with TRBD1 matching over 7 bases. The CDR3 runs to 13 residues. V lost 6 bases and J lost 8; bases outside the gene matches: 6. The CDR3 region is CASRKTGEEKLFF. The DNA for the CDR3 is TGTGCCAGCAGAAAAACAGGGGAAGAAAAACTGTTTTTT.

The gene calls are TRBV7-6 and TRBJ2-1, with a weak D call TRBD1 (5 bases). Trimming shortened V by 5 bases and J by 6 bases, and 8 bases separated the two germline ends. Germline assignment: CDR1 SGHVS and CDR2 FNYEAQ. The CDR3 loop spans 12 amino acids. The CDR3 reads CASSPGINEQFF. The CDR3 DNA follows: TGTGCCAGCAGCCCAGGGATCAATGAGCAGTTCTTC. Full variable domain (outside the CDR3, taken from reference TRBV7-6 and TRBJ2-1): GAGVSQSPRYKVTKRGQDVALRCDPISGHVSLYWYRQALGQGPEFLTYFNYEAQQDKSGLPNDRFSAERPEGSISTLTIQRTEQRDSAMYRCASSPGINEQFFGPGTRLTVL.

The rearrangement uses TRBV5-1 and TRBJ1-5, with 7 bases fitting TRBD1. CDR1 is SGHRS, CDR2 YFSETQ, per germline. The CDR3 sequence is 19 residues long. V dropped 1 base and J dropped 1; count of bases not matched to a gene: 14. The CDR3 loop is CASSLLPSQGRFSNQPQHF. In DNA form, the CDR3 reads TGCGCCAGCAGCTTGTTACCCTCACAGGGGCGGTTCAGCAATCAGCCCCAGCATTTT.

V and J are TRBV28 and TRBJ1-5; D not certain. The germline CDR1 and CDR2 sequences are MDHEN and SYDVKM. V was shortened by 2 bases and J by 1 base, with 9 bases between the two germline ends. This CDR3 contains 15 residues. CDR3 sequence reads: CASSLPFQSNQPQHF. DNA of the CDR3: TGTGCCAGCAGTTTACCCTTCCAGAGCAATCAGCCCCAGCATTTT.

CDR3 amino acids: CASSEQGRNEKLFF. CDR3 DNA sequence: TGTGCCAGCAGCGAACAGGGGCGAAATGAAAAACTGTTTTTT. The chain recombines TRBV28 with TRBJ1-4, with 7 bases matching TRBD1. CDR3 length equals 14 residues. J gave up 5 bases and V 6 bases, and 6 bases lay outside the gene matches. Germline V gene data show CDR1 as MDHEN and CDR2 as SYDVKM.

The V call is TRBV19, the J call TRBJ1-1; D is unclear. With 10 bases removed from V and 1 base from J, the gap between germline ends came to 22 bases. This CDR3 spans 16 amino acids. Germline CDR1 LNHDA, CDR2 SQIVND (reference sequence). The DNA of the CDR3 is TGTGCCACCCAAATCTTGTCCAGCGGACCGAACACTGAAGCTTTCTTT. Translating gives CATQILSSGPNTEAFF. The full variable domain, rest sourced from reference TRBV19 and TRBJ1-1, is DGGITQSPKYLFRKEGQNVTLSCEQNLNHDAMYWYRQDPGQGLRLIYYSQIVNDFQKGDIAEGYSVSREKKESFPLTVTSAQKNPTAFYLCATQILSSGPNTEAFFGQGTRLTVV.

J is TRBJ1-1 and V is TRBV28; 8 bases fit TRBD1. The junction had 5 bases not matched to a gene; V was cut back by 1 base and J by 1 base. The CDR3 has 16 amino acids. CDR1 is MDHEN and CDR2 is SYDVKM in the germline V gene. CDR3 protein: CASSLYYRGENTEAFF. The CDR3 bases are TGTGCCAGCAGTTTATATTACAGGGGGGAGAACACTGAAGCTTTCTTT.

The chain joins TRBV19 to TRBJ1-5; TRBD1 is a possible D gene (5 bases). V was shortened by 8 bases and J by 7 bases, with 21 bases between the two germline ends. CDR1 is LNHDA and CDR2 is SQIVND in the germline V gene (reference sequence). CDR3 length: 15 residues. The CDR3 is CASGEGRGSAQPQHF. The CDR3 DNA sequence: TGTGCCAGTGGGGAGGGAAGGGGAAGTGCCCAGCCCCAGCATTTT.

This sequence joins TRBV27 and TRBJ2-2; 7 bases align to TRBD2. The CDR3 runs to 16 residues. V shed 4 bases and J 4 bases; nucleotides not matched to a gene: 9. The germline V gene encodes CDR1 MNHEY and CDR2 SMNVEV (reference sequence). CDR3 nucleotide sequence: TGTGCCAGCAGTTGGCATGGCGGGAGTAGCACCGGGGAGCTGTTTTTT. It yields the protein CASSWHGGSSTGELFF.

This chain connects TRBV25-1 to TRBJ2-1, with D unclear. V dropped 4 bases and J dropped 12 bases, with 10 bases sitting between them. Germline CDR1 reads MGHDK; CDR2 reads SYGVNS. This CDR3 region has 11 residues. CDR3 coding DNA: TGTGCCAGCAGTGGGCTAAGGAGGCAGTTCTTC. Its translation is CASSGLRRQFF.

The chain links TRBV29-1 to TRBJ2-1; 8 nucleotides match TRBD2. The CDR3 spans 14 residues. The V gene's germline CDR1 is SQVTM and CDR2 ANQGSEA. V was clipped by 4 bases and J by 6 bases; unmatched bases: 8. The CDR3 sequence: CSVAPSGRANEQFF. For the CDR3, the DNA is TGCAGCGTTGCCCCTTCCGGGAGGGCCAATGAGCAGTTCTTC.

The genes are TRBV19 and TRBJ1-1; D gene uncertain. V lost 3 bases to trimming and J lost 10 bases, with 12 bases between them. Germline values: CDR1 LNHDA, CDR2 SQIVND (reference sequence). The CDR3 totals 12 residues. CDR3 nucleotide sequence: TGTGCCAGTAGTATTTTACGAGGAGGAGCTTTCTTT. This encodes CASSILRGGAFF.